This T cell receptor beta chain emerged from a study of response to subunit inactivated influenza vaccine. Study-wide results and caveats: The authors put forward the suggestion that each seasonal influenza vaccination may bring in only a limited number of new T cells.

TCRdb redid the calling of the RT-PCR reads with MiXCR, one entry per CDR3 protein. Of 450,000 to 500,000 distinct CDR3 sequences listed, roughly 9.7% were seen once; the top ten hold approximately 12%. The germline gives CDR1 SEHNR, CDR2 FQNEAQ (reference sequence). J lost 8 bases, V lost 8 bases, and 9 bases had no gene match. CDR3 length: 15 amino acids. A word on this clonotype: Its antigen is as yet unknown.

Source: PBMCs from blood, taken about 40 days after vaccination. The gene calls are TRBV7-9 and TRBJ2-1; 13 bases fit TRBD2. The receptor's source is a man aged 50 to 59 who received an inactivated influenza vaccine. The CDR3 loop reads CASVPTSGRAHEQFF. The CDR3 bases are TGTGCCAGCGTTCCAACTAGCGGGAGGGCCCATGAGCAGTTCTTC.